Detailed here is one T cell receptor (beta chain). Its matching antigen is unknown. The data were obtained in a study of T cells after posttransplantation cyclophosphamide. General study results and limits: Tissue-infiltrating T cells from skin or gut overlapped little with blood T cells. After PTCy, TRB diversity resembled that of CNI/methotrexate controls.

Libraries were prepared by immunoSEQ multiplex PCR; TCRdb keeps only in-frame clonotypes and omits some of them. Of 10,000 to 13,000 clones listed, 95% are singletons. Germline CDR1 and CDR2: MNHEY and SMNVEV (reference sequence). V was shortened by 10 bases and J by 8 bases, with 21 bases between the two germline ends. The CDR3 is 14 amino acids. The related graft donor's blood sample was taken on the day of bone marrow donation. The naive gate required viable CD3+CD4+ or CD3+CD8+ cells with CCR7+CD45RA+CD45RO-CD95-CD27+CD28+ phenotype. Material: naive CD8+ T cells sorted from PBMCs. The clonotype comes from a young man in good health and a related stem cell transplant donor. This chain joins TRBV27 and TRBJ2-1, with D possibly TRBD1 on 5 matching bases. The CDR3: CATKGAPFNHEQFF. CDR3 DNA sequence: TGTGCCACCAAAGGGGCGCCGTTTAACCATGAGCAGTTCTTC.